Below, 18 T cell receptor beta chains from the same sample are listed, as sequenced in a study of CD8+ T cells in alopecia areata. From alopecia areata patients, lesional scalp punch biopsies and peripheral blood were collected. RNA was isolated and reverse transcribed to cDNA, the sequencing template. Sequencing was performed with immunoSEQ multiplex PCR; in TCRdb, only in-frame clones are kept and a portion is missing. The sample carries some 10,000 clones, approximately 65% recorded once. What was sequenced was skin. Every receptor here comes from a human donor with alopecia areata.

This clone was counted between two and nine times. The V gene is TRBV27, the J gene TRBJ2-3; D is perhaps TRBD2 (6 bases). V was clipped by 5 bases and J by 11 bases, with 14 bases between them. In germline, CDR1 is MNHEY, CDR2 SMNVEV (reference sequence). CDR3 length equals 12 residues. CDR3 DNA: TGTGCCAGCAGTGAGGGACTTTCGGAGCAGTATTTT. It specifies CASSEGLSEQYF.

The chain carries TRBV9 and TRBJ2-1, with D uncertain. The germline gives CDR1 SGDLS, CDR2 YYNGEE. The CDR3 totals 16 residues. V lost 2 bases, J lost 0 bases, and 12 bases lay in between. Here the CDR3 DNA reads TGTGCCAGCAGCGTCTCTTCGACAAGCTCCTACAATGAGCAGTTCTTC. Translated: CASSVSSTSSYNEQFF. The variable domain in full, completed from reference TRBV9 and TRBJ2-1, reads DSGVTQTPKHLITATGQRVTLRCSPRSGDLSVYWYQQSLDQGLQFLIQYYNGEERAKGNILERFSAQQFPDLHSELNLSSLELGDSALYFCASSVSSTSSYNEQFFGPGTRLTVL.

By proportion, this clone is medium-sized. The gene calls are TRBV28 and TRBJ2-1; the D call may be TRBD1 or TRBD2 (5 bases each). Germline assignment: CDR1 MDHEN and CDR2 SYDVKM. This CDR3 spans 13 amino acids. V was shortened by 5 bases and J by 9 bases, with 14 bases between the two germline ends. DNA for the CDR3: TGTGCCAGCAGTGGAAAAGGGACCCCTGAGCAGTTCTTC. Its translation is CASSGKGTPEQFF.

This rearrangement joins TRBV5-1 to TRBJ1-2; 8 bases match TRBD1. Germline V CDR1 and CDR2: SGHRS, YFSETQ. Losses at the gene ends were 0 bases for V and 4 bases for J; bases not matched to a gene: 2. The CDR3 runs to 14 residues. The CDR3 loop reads CASSLGTGIYGYTF. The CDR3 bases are TGCGCCAGCAGCTTGGGGACAGGGATCTATGGCTACACCTTC.

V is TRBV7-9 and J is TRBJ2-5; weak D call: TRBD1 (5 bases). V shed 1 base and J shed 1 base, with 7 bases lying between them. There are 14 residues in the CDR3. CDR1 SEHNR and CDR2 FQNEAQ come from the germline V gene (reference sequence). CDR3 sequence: CASSLVQVQETQYF. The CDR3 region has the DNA TGTGCCAGCAGCTTAGTACAGGTCCAAGAGACCCAGTACTTC.

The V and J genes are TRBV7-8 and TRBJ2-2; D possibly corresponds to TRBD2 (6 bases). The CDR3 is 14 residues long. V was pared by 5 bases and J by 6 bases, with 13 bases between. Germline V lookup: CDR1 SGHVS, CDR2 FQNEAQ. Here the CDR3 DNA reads TGTGCCAGCAGCCCTCTGGGGGGTCCCGGGGAGCTGTTTTTT. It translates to CASSPLGGPGELFF.

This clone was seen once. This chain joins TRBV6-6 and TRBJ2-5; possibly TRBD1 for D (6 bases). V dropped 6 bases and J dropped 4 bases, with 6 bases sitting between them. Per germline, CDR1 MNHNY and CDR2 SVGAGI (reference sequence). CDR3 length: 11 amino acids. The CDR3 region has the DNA TGTGCCAGCAGAGGGGGAGAGACCCAGTACTTC. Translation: CASRGGETQYF.

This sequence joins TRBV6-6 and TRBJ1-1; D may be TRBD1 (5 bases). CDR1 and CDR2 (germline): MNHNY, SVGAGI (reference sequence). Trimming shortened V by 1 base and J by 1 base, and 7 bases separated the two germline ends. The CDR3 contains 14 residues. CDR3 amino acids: CASSYYGGNTEAFF. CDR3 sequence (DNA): TGTGCCAGCAGTTACTATGGGGGGAACACTGAAGCTTTCTTT.

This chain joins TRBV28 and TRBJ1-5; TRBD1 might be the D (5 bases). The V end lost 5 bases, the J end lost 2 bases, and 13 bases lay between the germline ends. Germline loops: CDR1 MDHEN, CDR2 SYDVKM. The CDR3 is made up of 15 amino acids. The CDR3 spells CASSPWQGGNQPQHF. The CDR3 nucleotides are TGTGCCAGCAGTCCTTGGCAGGGAGGCAATCAGCCCCAGCATTTT.

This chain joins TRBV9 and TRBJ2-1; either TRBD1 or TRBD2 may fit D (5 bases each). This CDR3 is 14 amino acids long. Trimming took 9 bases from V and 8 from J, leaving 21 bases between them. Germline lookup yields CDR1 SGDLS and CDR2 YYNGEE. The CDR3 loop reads CATSRGPDRDEQFF. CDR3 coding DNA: TGTGCCACCTCGAGGGGACCTGATCGTGATGAGCAGTTCTTC.

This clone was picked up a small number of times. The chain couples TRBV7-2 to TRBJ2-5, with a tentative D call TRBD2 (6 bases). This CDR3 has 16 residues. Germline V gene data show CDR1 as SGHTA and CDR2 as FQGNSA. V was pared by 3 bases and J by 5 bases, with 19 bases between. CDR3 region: CASSFGGTGRRETQYF. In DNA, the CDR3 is TGTGCCAGCAGCTTTGGGGGGACGGGGAGAAGGGAGACCCAGTACTTC.

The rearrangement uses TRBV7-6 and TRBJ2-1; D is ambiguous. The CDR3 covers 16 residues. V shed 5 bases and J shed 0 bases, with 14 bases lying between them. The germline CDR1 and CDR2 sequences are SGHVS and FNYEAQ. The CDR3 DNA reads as TGTGCCAGCAGCCCTAGGGCCTCTAGCTCCTACAATGAGCAGTTCTTC. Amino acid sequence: CASSPRASSSYNEQFF.

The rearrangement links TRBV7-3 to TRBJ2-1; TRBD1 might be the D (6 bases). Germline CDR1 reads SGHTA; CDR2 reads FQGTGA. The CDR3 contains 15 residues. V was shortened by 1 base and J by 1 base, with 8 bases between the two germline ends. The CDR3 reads CASSLRQASYNEQFF. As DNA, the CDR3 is TGTGCCAGCAGCTTAAGACAGGCTTCCTACAATGAGCAGTTCTTC.

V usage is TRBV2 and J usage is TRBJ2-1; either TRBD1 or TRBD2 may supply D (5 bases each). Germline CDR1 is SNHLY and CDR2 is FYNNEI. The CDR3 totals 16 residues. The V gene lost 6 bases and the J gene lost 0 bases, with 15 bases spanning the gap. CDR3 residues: CASSERGESSYNEQFF. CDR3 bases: TGTGCCAGCAGCGAGCGAGGGGAGAGCTCCTACAATGAGCAGTTCTTC.

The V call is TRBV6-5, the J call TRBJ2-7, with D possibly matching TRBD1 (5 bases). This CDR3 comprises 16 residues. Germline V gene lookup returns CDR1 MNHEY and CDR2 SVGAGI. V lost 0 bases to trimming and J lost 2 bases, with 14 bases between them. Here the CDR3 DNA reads TGTGCCAGCAGTTACTCGTTTAGGGCAGGGCCCTACGAGCAGTACTTC. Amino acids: CASSYSFRAGPYEQYF.

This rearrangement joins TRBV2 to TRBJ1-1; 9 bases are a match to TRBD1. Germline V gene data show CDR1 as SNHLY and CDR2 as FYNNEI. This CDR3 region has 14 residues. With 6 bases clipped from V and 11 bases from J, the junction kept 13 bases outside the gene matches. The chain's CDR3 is CASRLGQGAGRAFF. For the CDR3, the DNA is TGTGCCAGCAGGCTGGGACAGGGTGCTGGTCGGGCTTTCTTT.

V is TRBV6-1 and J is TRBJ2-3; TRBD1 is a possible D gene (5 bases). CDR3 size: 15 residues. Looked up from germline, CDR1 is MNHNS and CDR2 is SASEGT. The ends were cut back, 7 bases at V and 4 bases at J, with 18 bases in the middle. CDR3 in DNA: TGTGCCAGCACCGGACGTCCAGGGCGCGCAGATACGCAGTATTTT. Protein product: CASTGRPGRADTQYF.

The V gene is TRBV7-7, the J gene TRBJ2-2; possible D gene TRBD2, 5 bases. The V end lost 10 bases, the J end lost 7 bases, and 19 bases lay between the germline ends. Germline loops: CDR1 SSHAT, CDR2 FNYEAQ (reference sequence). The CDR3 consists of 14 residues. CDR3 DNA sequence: TGTGCCATCGACGCGGGCTTAGGTCTCGGGGAGCTGTTTTTT. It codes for CAIDAGLGLGELFF.